This TCR beta chain was observed in a study of cytomegalovirus exposure and HLA in healthy donors. Notes on the study in general: In the analysis, some V segments, TRBV6-2 and TRBV6-3 included, were excluded as indistinguishable. Most likely, a cluster of highly shared sequence variants arose as a sequencing artifact. A missense variant in DCLRE1C was later tied to TCR beta V- and J-gene trimming.

J was trimmed by 2 bases and V by 5 bases; bases with no gene match: 6. This CDR3 comprises 14 residues. The germline V gene has CDR1 SGHVS and CDR2 FQNEAQ. This PCR relied on a set of 60 Vbeta primers and 13 Jbeta primers. Sequencing used immunoSEQ multiplex PCR; TCRdb keeps in-frame clones, though not all of them. The sample lists approximately 130,000 clones; 70% to 80% were seen once. This clone was recorded once. What it binds is not known. The chain recombines TRBV7-8 with TRBJ2-7; 7 bases align to TRBD1. The specimen was PBMCs. The clonotype was recovered from a man aged 25 to 45 in good health and CMV-seronegative. DNA for the CDR3: TGTGCCAGCAGCAAGCAGACAGGGCCCTACGAGCAGTACTTC. The encoded protein is CASSKQTGPYEQYF.